Each of the 9 T cell receptor beta chains below was sequenced from the same sample in a study of circulating and synovial CD4+ cells in juvenile arthritis. Repertoires were generated with immunoSEQ multiplex PCR, while TCRdb's copy carries only in-frame clones and drops some. The sample includes roughly 33,000 clones, roughly 96% of them seen just once. Sequenced sample: CD4+ T cells from blood. These TCRs come from a human donor with juvenile idiopathic arthritis.

The J gene is TRBJ1-5, the V gene TRBV4-2; D is perhaps TRBD1 (5 bases). Germline CDR1 LGHNA, CDR2 YNFKEQ. The CDR3 is 15 amino acids. V lost 0 bases and J 6 bases, leaving 12 bases between the germline ends. Here the CDR3 reads CASSQDQGMGQPQHF. In DNA form, the CDR3 reads TGTGCCAGCAGCCAAGACCAGGGAATGGGTCAGCCCCAGCATTTT.

The chain combines TRBV19 with TRBJ2-1, with D possibly being TRBD2 (6 bases). This CDR3 has 14 residues. Germline V gives CDR1 LNHDA, CDR2 SQIVND (reference sequence). The V end lost 6 bases, the J end lost 7 bases, and 16 bases lay between the germline ends. For the CDR3, the DNA is TGTGCCAGTAGGCCGTCGGGGACTGGAAATGAGCAGTTCTTC. It encodes CASRPSGTGNEQFF.

This clone has more than one count but fewer than ten. The chain uses TRBV5-4 and TRBJ1-3; tentative D call: TRBD1 (6 bases). Per germline, CDR1 SGHNT and CDR2 YYREEE (reference sequence). Trimming pared 2 bases from V and 0 bases from J, leaving 6 bases between. This CDR3 has 14 amino acids. The DNA of the CDR3 is TGTGCCAGCAGCTTACAGGGCTCTGGAAACACCATATATTTT. This gives the protein CASSLQGSGNTIYF.

The chain is built from TRBV27 and TRBJ1-2; a possible D gene is TRBD1 (5 bases). Trimming took off 3 bases at V and 12 bases at J, with 20 bases between the two ends. In germline, CDR1 is MNHEY, CDR2 SMNVEV (reference sequence). This CDR3 is built from 14 residues. The CDR3: CASSFRDSSAGHTF. DNA for the CDR3: TGTGCCAGCAGTTTTCGAGACAGCAGTGCCGGCCACACCTTC.

The chain is built from TRBV2 and TRBJ2-3; 8 nucleotides align to TRBD2. V lost 5 bases and J lost 4; bases outside the gene matches: 8. In germline, CDR1 is SNHLY, CDR2 FYNNEI. The CDR3 extends over 15 amino acids. The CDR3 bases are TGTGCCAGCAGTCCCGGGACTAGTCCGGCAGATACGCAGTATTTT. Its translation is CASSPGTSPADTQYF.

This chain joins TRBV7-2 and TRBJ1-1; tentative D call: TRBD1 (6 bases). Germline V gives CDR1 SGHTA, CDR2 FQGNSA. The CDR3 loop spans 14 amino acids. V gave up 5 bases and J gave up 2 bases, with 12 bases separating them. CDR3 nucleotides: TGTGCCAGCAGCCCTAACAGGGTTAACACTGAAGCTTTCTTT. Its translation is CASSPNRVNTEAFF. The complete variable domain, with remaining parts taken from reference TRBV7-2 and TRBJ1-1, reads GAGVSQSPSNKVTEKGKDVELRCDPISGHTALYWYRQSLGQGLEFLIYFQGNSAPDKSGLPSDRFSAERTGGSVSTLTIQRTQQEDSAVYLCASSPNRVNTEAFFGQGTRLTVV.

This rearrangement joins TRBV28 to TRBJ2-3; 16 nucleotides agree with TRBD2. Germline V gene lookup returns CDR1 MDHEN and CDR2 SYDVKM. The CDR3 has 16 residues. V lost 6 bases and J lost 6; bases outside the gene matches: 6. The CDR3 is CASSQGLAGGGDTQYF. CDR3 nucleotides: TGTGCCAGCAGCCAGGGACTAGCGGGAGGGGGGGATACGCAGTATTTT.

V is TRBV27 and J is TRBJ1-3; no clear D gene. This CDR3 is 14 amino acids long. Germline V gene data show CDR1 as MNHEY and CDR2 as SMNVEV (reference sequence). The V end lost 3 bases, the J end lost 7 bases, and 13 bases lay between the germline ends. The CDR3 DNA reads as TGTGCCAGCAGTTTCTATGTTGGGAGTAACACCATATATTTT. This gives the protein CASSFYVGSNTIYF.

The chain links TRBV28 to TRBJ2-2; possibly TRBD1 for D (6 bases). The germline gives CDR1 MDHEN, CDR2 SYDVKM. V shed 5 bases and J shed 6 bases, with 16 bases lying between them. The CDR3 contains 15 residues. CDR3 nucleotides: TGTGCCAGCAGTGGGGGCGACACCCTGGCCGGGGAGCTGTTTTTT. Translation gives CASSGGDTLAGELFF.